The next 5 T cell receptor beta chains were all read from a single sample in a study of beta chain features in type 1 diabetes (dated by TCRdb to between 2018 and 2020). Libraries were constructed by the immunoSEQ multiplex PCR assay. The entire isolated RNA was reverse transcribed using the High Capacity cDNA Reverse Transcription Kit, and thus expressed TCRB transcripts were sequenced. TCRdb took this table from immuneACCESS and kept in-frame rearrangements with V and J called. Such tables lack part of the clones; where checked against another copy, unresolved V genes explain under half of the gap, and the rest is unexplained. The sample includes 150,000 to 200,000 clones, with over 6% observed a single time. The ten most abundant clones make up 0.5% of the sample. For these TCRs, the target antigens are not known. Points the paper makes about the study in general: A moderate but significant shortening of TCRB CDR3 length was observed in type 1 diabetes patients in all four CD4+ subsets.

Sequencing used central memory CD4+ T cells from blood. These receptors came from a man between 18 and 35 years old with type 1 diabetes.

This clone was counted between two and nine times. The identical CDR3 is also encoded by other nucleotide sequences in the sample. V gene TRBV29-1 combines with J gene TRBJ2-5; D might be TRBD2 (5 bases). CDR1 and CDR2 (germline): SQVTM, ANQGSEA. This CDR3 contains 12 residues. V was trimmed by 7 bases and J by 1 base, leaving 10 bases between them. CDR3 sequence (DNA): TGCAGCGCCAGCGGCTCCCAAGAGACCCAGTACTTC. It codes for CSASGSQETQYF.

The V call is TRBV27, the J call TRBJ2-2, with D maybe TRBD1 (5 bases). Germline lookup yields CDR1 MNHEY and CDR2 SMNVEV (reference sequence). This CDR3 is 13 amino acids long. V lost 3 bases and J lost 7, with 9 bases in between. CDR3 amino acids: CASSFQGHGELFF. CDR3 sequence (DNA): TGTGCCAGCAGTTTTCAGGGCCACGGGGAGCTGTTTTTT.

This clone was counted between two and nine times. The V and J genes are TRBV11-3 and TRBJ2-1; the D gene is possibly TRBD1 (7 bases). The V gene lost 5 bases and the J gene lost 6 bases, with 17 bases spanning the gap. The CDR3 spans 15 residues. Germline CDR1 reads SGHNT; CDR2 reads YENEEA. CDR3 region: CASSTRQGAGNEQFF. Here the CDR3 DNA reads TGTGCCAGCAGCACCCGACAGGGAGCGGGCAATGAGCAGTTCTTC.

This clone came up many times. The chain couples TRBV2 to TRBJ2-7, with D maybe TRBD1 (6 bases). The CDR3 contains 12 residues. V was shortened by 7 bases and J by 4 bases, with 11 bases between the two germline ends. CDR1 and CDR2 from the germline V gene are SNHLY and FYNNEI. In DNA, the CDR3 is TGTGCCAGCAATAAACAGGGATACGAGCAGTACTTC. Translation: CASNKQGYEQYF. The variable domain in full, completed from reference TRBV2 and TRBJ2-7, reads EPEVTQTPSHQVTQMGQEVILRCVPISNHLYFYWYRQILGQKVEFLVSFYNNEISEKSEIFDDQFSVERPDGSNFTLKIRSTKLEDSAMYFCASNKQGYEQYFGPGTRLTVT.

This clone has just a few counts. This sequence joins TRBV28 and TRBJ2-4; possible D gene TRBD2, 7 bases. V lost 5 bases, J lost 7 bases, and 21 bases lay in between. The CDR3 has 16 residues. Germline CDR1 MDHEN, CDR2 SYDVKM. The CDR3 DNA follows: TGTGCCAGCAGTCCACACCCAGGGGTCGGGGGGAACATTCAGTACTTC. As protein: CASSPHPGVGGNIQYF.